The rows below give T cell receptor beta chains drawn from one sample of a study of type 1 and type 2 diabetes patients. MiXCR, applied by TCRdb to the multiplex PCR reads, yields one record per CDR3 protein. The sample carries 250,000 or so distinct CDR3 sequences, around 50% recorded once. The sequencing input was peripheral blood mononuclear cells (PBMCs). These TCRs come from a man between 18 and 35 years old with type 2 diabetes. Each CDR3 is given with its conserved first and last residue. Each record gives: clone size, J gene, D gene, V gene, CDR3 DNA, CDR3 protein. The D gene is left open where the match is weak. Size is stated for part of the rows, as once, few or many counts, or as a class when the clone is expanded.

abundance: few
j_gene: TRBJ1-5
d_gene: NA
v_gene: TRBV2
CDR3nt: TGTGCCAGCAGTGACCGGGGACGTGGCAATCAGCCCCAGCATTTT
CDR3aa: CASSDRGRGNQPQHF

abundance: NA
j_gene: TRBJ1-2
d_gene: NA
v_gene: TRBV19
CDR3nt: TGTGCCAGTACTATTCCGGGAAGCTTCTATGGCTACACCTTC
CDR3aa: CASTIPGSFYGYTF

abundance: NA
j_gene: TRBJ1-5
d_gene: NA
v_gene: TRBV7-3
CDR3nt: TGTGCCAGCAGCGACTATCTATCTGGACTCGGGGAGCATTTT
CDR3aa: CASSDYLSGLGEHF

abundance: NA
j_gene: TRBJ1-6
d_gene: NA
v_gene: TRBV28
CDR3nt: TGTGCCAGCAGTACCGAAGTCCCGGCCGGGGCTCTCCACTTT
CDR3aa: CASSTEVPAGALHF

abundance: NA
j_gene: TRBJ2-7
d_gene: TRBD1
v_gene: TRBV10-3
CDR3nt: TGTGCCGTACGGGACAGGGATTCCTACGAGCAGTACTTC
CDR3aa: CAVRDRDSYEQYF

abundance: NA
j_gene: TRBJ1-1
d_gene: TRBD1
v_gene: TRBV19
CDR3nt: TGTGCCAGTAGTCCCGGGACAGGGGGAGGTCTGCGGACTGAAGCTTTCTTT
CDR3aa: CASSPGTGGGLRTEAFF

abundance: NA
j_gene: TRBJ2-5
d_gene: TRBD2
v_gene: TRBV7-2
CDR3nt: TGTGCCAGCAGCTTAGTTTTGTCTTCGACTAGCACCCCGTACTTC
CDR3aa: CASSLVLSSTSTPYF

abundance: few
j_gene: TRBJ2-1
d_gene: NA
v_gene: TRBV10-3
CDR3nt: TGTGCCATCAGTGATCGGGACGTTTACAATGAGCAGTTCTTC
CDR3aa: CAISDRDVYNEQFF

abundance: many
j_gene: TRBJ2-7
d_gene: NA
v_gene: TRBV2
CDR3nt: TGTGCCAGCAGTGAAGTGGGGCTGGCCTACGAGCAGTACTTC
CDR3aa: CASSEVGLAYEQYF

abundance: NA
j_gene: TRBJ1-1
d_gene: NA
v_gene: TRBV20-1
CDR3nt: TGCAGTGCTAGGGCCCTGGGGAACACTGAAGCTTTCTTT
CDR3aa: CSARALGNTEAFF

abundance: NA
j_gene: TRBJ1-2
d_gene: NA
v_gene: TRBV10-3
CDR3nt: TGTGCCATCAGAACCACAGGGTTTTATGGCTACACCTTC
CDR3aa: CAIRTTGFYGYTF

abundance: NA
j_gene: TRBJ1-3
d_gene: NA
v_gene: TRBV7-2
CDR3nt: TGTGCCAGCAGCTTACACAACTCTGGAAACACCATATATTTT
CDR3aa: CASSLHNSGNTIYF

abundance: many
j_gene: TRBJ2-6
d_gene: NA
v_gene: TRBV7-2
CDR3nt: TGTGCCAGCAGCCTACCATCTGGGGCCAACGTCCTGACTTTC
CDR3aa: CASSLPSGANVLTF

abundance: few
j_gene: TRBJ2-7
d_gene: TRBD2
v_gene: TRBV2
CDR3nt: TGTGCCAGCAGTGAAGCGGGGCGGGAGGTCTCCTACGAGCAGTACTTC
CDR3aa: CASSEAGREVSYEQYF

abundance: few
j_gene: TRBJ2-7
d_gene: TRBD2
v_gene: TRBV20-1
CDR3nt: TGCAGTGGGGGACTAGCGGGGGTCGAGCAGTACTTC
CDR3aa: CSGGLAGVEQYF

abundance: once
j_gene: TRBJ1-5
d_gene: NA
v_gene: TRBV19
CDR3nt: TGTGCCACCAGGGGAGGCAATCAGCCCCAGCATTTT
CDR3aa: CATRGGNQPQHF

abundance: NA
j_gene: TRBJ2-7
d_gene: TRBD1
v_gene: TRBV6-1
CDR3nt: TGTGCCAGCAGTGAACCTACAGGGGGTACCTACGAGCAGTACTTC
CDR3aa: CASSEPTGGTYEQYF

abundance: NA
j_gene: TRBJ1-2
d_gene: NA
v_gene: TRBV10-3
CDR3nt: TGTGCCAGCAGTTATAGAGGCACTATTGGCTACACCTTC
CDR3aa: CASSYRGTIGYTF

abundance: NA
j_gene: TRBJ2-5
d_gene: NA
v_gene: TRBV10-1
CDR3nt: TGCGCCAGCAGCGCCTCACAGTGGGAAGAGACCCAGTACTTC
CDR3aa: CASSASQWEETQYF

abundance: few
j_gene: TRBJ2-3
d_gene: TRBD2
v_gene: TRBV7-3
CDR3nt: TGTGCCAGCAGCCTAAGGACTAGCGGGAGGACAGATACGCAGTATTTT
CDR3aa: CASSLRTSGRTDTQYF

abundance: NA
j_gene: TRBJ2-4
d_gene: TRBD1
v_gene: TRBV19
CDR3nt: TGTGCCAGTGACACAGGGGGACTAGCCAAAAACATTCAGTACTTC
CDR3aa: CASDTGGLAKNIQYF

abundance: few
j_gene: TRBJ2-3
d_gene: NA
v_gene: TRBV2
CDR3nt: TGTGCCAGCAGTGAAGGGCCAGGAGCAATCACAGATACGCAGTATTTT
CDR3aa: CASSEGPGAITDTQYF

abundance: NA
j_gene: TRBJ1-1
d_gene: NA
v_gene: TRBV9
CDR3nt: TGTGCCAGCAGCGTAGACGACACTGAAGCTTTCTTT
CDR3aa: CASSVDDTEAFF

abundance: NA
j_gene: TRBJ2-5
d_gene: TRBD2
v_gene: TRBV20-1
CDR3nt: TGCAGTTCCTCCGGACTAGCTGCCCAGTACTTC
CDR3aa: CSSSGLAAQYF

abundance: NA
j_gene: TRBJ1-4
d_gene: NA
v_gene: TRBV3-1
CDR3nt: TGTGCCAGCAGCGGTATGGGCCCAGCTAATGAAAAACTGTTTTTT
CDR3aa: CASSGMGPANEKLFF

abundance: once
j_gene: TRBJ1-5
d_gene: TRBD1
v_gene: TRBV9
CDR3nt: TGTGCCAGCAGCGTGGGACAGGTCAATCAGCCCCAGCATTTT
CDR3aa: CASSVGQVNQPQHF

abundance: few
j_gene: TRBJ2-7
d_gene: NA
v_gene: TRBV7-2
CDR3nt: TGTGCCAGCAGCTCGGCGGCAGTAGCCGAGCAGTACTTC
CDR3aa: CASSSAAVAEQYF

abundance: NA
j_gene: TRBJ1-1
d_gene: NA
v_gene: TRBV27
CDR3nt: TGTGCCAGCAGTGATAGGGGGGACACTGAAGCTTTCTTT
CDR3aa: CASSDRGDTEAFF

abundance: few
j_gene: TRBJ1-2
d_gene: NA
v_gene: TRBV7-2
CDR3nt: TGTGCCAGCAGCTTAGTTGGGGGGGGCTACACCTTC
CDR3aa: CASSLVGGGYTF

abundance: NA
j_gene: TRBJ2-4
d_gene: TRBD2
v_gene: TRBV20-1
CDR3nt: TGCAGTGCTAGAAATCCTAGCGGGATAGGAAACATTCAGTACTTC
CDR3aa: CSARNPSGIGNIQYF

abundance: NA
j_gene: TRBJ1-2
d_gene: NA
v_gene: TRBV15
CDR3nt: TGTGCCACCAGCAGAGATAGGGCAAACTATGGCTACACCTTC
CDR3aa: CATSRDRANYGYTF

abundance: NA
j_gene: TRBJ2-1
d_gene: NA
v_gene: TRBV19
CDR3nt: TGTGCCAGCAGCTCGCGCGGGGGGACAGCTGGGGATGAGCAGTTCTTC
CDR3aa: CASSSRGGTAGDEQFF

abundance: NA
j_gene: TRBJ1-4
d_gene: NA
v_gene: TRBV12-3/TRBV12-4
CDR3nt: TGTGCCAGCACCCTACACCAAAATGAAAAACTGTTTTTT
CDR3aa: CASTLHQNEKLFF

abundance: NA
j_gene: TRBJ1-1
d_gene: TRBD1
v_gene: TRBV7-9
CDR3nt: TGTGCCAGCAGCCCCGACAGGGGACGAGGAGCTTTCTTT
CDR3aa: CASSPDRGRGAFF

abundance: NA
j_gene: TRBJ1-2
d_gene: NA
v_gene: TRBV28
CDR3nt: TGTGCCAGCAGCCCAACAGCCTACTATGGCTACACCTTC
CDR3aa: CASSPTAYYGYTF

abundance: NA
j_gene: TRBJ2-7
d_gene: NA
v_gene: TRBV11-2
CDR3nt: TGTGCCAGCAGCTCTCTGACTGGAACCTACGAGCAGTACTTC
CDR3aa: CASSSLTGTYEQYF